Below are 21 T cell receptor beta chains sequenced from a single sample in a study of T-cell reconstitution after alpha-beta-depleted transplantation in children. The library targeted TCRbeta and was prepared with unique molecular identifiers. MiXCR was run by TCRdb on the PCR reads, yielding one entry per CDR3 protein. Of about 600,000 distinct CDR3 sequences detected, 23% appear once; the ten largest clones hold 12% to 15%. The source material was PBMCs, mostly from graft donor cells, sampled 360 days after TCRalphabeta/CD19-depleted stem cell transplant. The receptor set was obtained from a boy in the first two years of life who had a stem cell transplant for acute myeloid leukemia, so the T cells may come from the graft donor.

The chain has TRBV6-2 or TRBV6-3 and TRBJ2-3; D may be TRBD1 (5 bases). The CDR3 covers 15 residues. V was shortened by 5 bases and J by 2 bases, with 14 bases between the two germline ends. CDR1 is MNHEY, CDR2 SVGEGT, per germline. This CDR3 is CASSPRSGATDTQYF. In DNA form, the CDR3 reads TGTGCCAGCAGTCCCCGGAGTGGGGCCACAGATACGCAGTATTTT.

This clonotype was counted many times. V usage is TRBV7-9 and J usage is TRBJ2-1; D perhaps matches TRBD1 (6 bases). The V gene's germline CDR1 is SEHNR and CDR2 FQNEAQ (reference sequence). The CDR3 contains 10 residues. The germline V and J ends were trimmed by 10 bases and 9 bases, with 10 bases remaining between them. CDR3: CATRGTEQFF. CDR3 DNA: TGTGCCACCAGGGGCACTGAGCAGTTCTTC.

The V call is TRBV4-3, the J call TRBJ2-3; 7 bases match TRBD1. Germline V gene sequence: CDR1 LGHNA, CDR2 YSLEER. This CDR3 has 14 amino acids. V was pared by 4 bases and J by 4 bases, with 5 bases of the junction left unmatched. CDR3 region: CASSPHRGADTQYF. CDR3 DNA sequence: TGCGCCAGCAGCCCACACAGGGGCGCAGATACGCAGTATTTT.

This clonotype showed up many times. This chain uses TRBV20-1 with TRBJ2-7, with D possibly TRBD2 on 6 matching bases. The CDR3 runs 15 residues. V shed 1 base and J shed 0 bases, with 13 bases lying between them. CDR1 DFQATT and CDR2 SNEGSKA come from the germline V gene (reference sequence). The CDR3 DNA follows: TGCAGTGCTAGAGGCCCGGGGGAGAGCTCCTACGAGCAGTACTTC. It specifies CSARGPGESSYEQYF.

This clonotype has at least ten counts. J is TRBJ1-2 and V is TRBV6-1, with 7 bases matching TRBD1. The CDR3 covers 15 residues. The germline gives CDR1 MNHNS, CDR2 SASEGT. Unmatched junction bases numbered 6, after V lost 4 bases and J lost 1 base. The CDR3 DNA reads as TGTGCCAGCAGTGGACAGGGACAAGATAACTATGGCTACACCTTC. This codes for CASSGQGQDNYGYTF.

This clonotype occurred many times. This rearrangement joins TRBV20-1 to TRBJ1-1, with a possible D match to TRBD1 (6 bases). The CDR3 is 15 residues long. Deletions cut 0 bases from V and 0 bases from J, with 11 bases between. The germline V gene encodes CDR1 DFQATT and CDR2 SNEGSKA (reference sequence). The CDR3 DNA follows: TGCAGTGCTAGAGATAAATGGGACATGAACACTGAAGCTTTCTTT. Its protein is CSARDKWDMNTEAFF.

This chain uses TRBV6-5 with TRBJ2-1; D is uncertain. Trimming stripped 0 bases from V and 5 bases from J, with 14 bases between. This CDR3 region has 16 residues. Germline CDR1 MNHEY, CDR2 SVGAGI. CDR3 sequence reads: CASSYSIRRRNNEQFF. The DNA for the CDR3 is TGTGCCAGCAGTTACTCAATCCGCAGACGAAACAATGAGCAGTTCTTC.

The rearrangement uses TRBV6-1 and TRBJ2-1; 9 nucleotides agree with TRBD2. Per the germline V gene, CDR1 is MNHNS and CDR2 is SASEGT. The CDR3 has 15 residues. Germline trimming cut 5 bases from V and 6 bases from J; bases unmatched to any gene: 8. The CDR3 is CASSPLAGQPNEQFF. The CDR3 bases are TGTGCCAGCAGTCCCCTAGCGGGGCAGCCCAATGAGCAGTTCTTC.

V is TRBV5-5 and J is TRBJ1-1, with TRBD1 identical over 11 bases. V trimming: 3 bases; J trimming: 4 bases; junction bases outside the gene matches: 5. This CDR3 contains 15 residues. Per germline, CDR1 SGHKS and CDR2 YYEKEE (reference sequence). CDR3 region: CASSYRDRGSTEAFF. The CDR3 bases are TGTGCCAGCAGCTACCGGGACAGGGGGTCCACTGAAGCTTTCTTT.

A few counts support this clonotype. The V gene is TRBV30, the J gene TRBJ2-7; 10 nucleotides align to TRBD2. Germline trimming cut 0 bases from V and 2 bases from J; bases unmatched to any gene: 7. The CDR3 consists of 16 residues. Germline V gene sequence: CDR1 GTSNPN, CDR2 SVGIG (reference sequence). The CDR3 sequence: CAWSVEPLAGAYEQYF. CDR3 in DNA: TGTGCCTGGAGTGTTGAGCCGCTAGCGGGGGCCTACGAGCAGTACTTC.

There are a few counts of this clonotype. V is TRBV20-1 and J is TRBJ2-5, with TRBD1 matching over 7 bases. CDR1 and CDR2 (germline): DFQATT, SNEGSKA (reference sequence). V gave up 0 bases and J gave up 5 bases; unmatched junction bases: 6. CDR3 length: 14 amino acids. The CDR3: CSARDVDRRETQYF. CDR3 coding DNA: TGCAGTGCTAGAGACGTGGACAGGCGGGAGACCCAGTACTTC.

This clonotype was recorded at least ten times. This chain's CDR3 is CASRHTALHQPQHF. The CDR3 DNA follows: TGTGCCAGCCGACATACAGCACTCCATCAGCCCCAGCATTTT. This chain uses TRBV12-3 or TRBV12-4 with TRBJ1-5; D is undetermined. The CDR3 covers 14 residues. Trimming stripped 8 bases from V and 5 bases from J, with 16 bases between.

In this sample, this clonotype turned up a few times. This chain connects TRBV28 to TRBJ1-4; no clear D gene. This CDR3 is built from 11 residues. V gave up 5 bases and J gave up 11 bases, with 9 bases separating them. Germline assignment: CDR1 MDHEN and CDR2 SYDVKM. CDR3 sequence: CASSTVGKLFF. The CDR3 DNA is TGTGCCAGCAGTACCGTCGGGAAACTGTTTTTT.

At least ten counts were recorded for this clonotype. V and J are TRBV5-1 and TRBJ2-5; 9 positions match TRBD2. V was pared by 0 bases and J by 5 bases, with 11 bases of the junction left unmatched. In germline, CDR1 is SGHRS, CDR2 YFSETQ. This CDR3 spans 17 amino acids. The CDR3: CASSLVGSGGAEETQYF. As DNA, the CDR3 is TGCGCCAGCAGCTTGGTCGGTAGCGGGGGCGCCGAGGAGACCCAGTACTTC.

This clonotype was found a few times. The chain couples TRBV6-5 to TRBJ2-2; 11 bases align to TRBD1. With 7 bases clipped from V and 3 bases from J, the junction kept 10 bases outside the gene matches. Germline CDR1 and CDR2: MNHEY and SVGAGI. The CDR3 covers 17 residues. CDR3 in amino acids: CASTGQGARGYTGELFF. The CDR3 DNA follows: TGTGCCAGCACCGGACAGGGGGCCCGCGGTTACACCGGGGAGCTGTTTTTT.

This clonotype has only a few counts. The J gene is TRBJ1-1, the V gene TRBV12-3 or TRBV12-4; no definite D call. V gave up 3 bases and J gave up 1 base, with 12 bases separating them. CDR3 length equals 15 residues. The CDR3 sequence is CASSFLGPRNTEAFF. The CDR3 nucleotides are TGTGCCAGCAGTTTTCTTGGACCGCGGAACACTGAAGCTTTCTTT.

This clonotype has ten or more counts. The V call is TRBV4-3, the J call TRBJ1-1; D is unclear. Germline V lookup: CDR1 LGHNA, CDR2 YSLEER. V shed 5 bases and J shed 8 bases, with 9 bases lying between them. The CDR3 is 11 amino acids. The CDR3 here is CASSTGIEAFF. CDR3 coding DNA: TGCGCCAGCAGCACCGGGATAGAAGCTTTCTTT.

V gene TRBV3-1 combines with J gene TRBJ2-3, with 9 bases matching TRBD2. This CDR3 region has 18 residues. CDR1 LGHDT and CDR2 YNNKEL come from the germline V gene (reference sequence). Losses at the gene ends were 10 bases for V and 1 base for J; bases not matched to a gene: 18. CDR3 DNA sequence: TGTGCCATCTGCCCGAGACCCGGTAGCGGGGGCGGCACAGATACGCAGTATTTT. This encodes CAICPRPGSGGGTDTQYF.

This chain links TRBV27 with TRBJ2-7; D is tentatively TRBD1 or TRBD2 (5 bases each). Germline assignment: CDR1 MNHEY and CDR2 SMNVEV (reference sequence). Trimming left V 5 bases short and J 2 bases short, with 10 bases between. CDR3 length: 13 residues. The chain's CDR3 is CASSAGAPYEQYF. DNA of the CDR3: TGTGCCAGCAGTGCCGGGGCTCCCTACGAGCAGTACTTC.

This clonotype was recorded many times. The rearrangement joins TRBV20-1 to TRBJ1-2; the D is unclear. This CDR3 is 13 amino acids long. CDR1 DFQATT and CDR2 SNEGSKA come from the germline V gene (reference sequence). Trimming pared 0 bases from V and 4 bases from J, leaving 9 bases between. The CDR3 DNA reads as TGCAGTGCTAGAGAGGGGATGCGCTATGGCTACACCTTC. It encodes CSAREGMRYGYTF.

This clonotype was seen once. The chain combines TRBV14 with TRBJ2-2; D is tentatively TRBD1 or TRBD2 (5 bases each). The CDR3 has 16 residues. Germline CDR1 SGHDN, CDR2 FVKESK. V lost 0 bases to trimming and J lost 6 bases, with 14 bases between them. The CDR3 DNA sequence: TGTGCCAGCAGCCAAGAAATATTCAGGGACGCCGGGGAGCTGTTTTTT. As protein: CASSQEIFRDAGELFF.